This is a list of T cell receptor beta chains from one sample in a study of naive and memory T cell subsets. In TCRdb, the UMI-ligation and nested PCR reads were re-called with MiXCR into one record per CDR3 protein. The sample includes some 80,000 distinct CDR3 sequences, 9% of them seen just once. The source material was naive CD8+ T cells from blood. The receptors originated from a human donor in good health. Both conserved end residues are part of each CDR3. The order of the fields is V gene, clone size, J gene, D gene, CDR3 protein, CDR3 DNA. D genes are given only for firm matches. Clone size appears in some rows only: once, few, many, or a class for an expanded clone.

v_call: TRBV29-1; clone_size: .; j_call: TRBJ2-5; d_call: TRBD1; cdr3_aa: CSVGTGRGYQETQYF; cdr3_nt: TGCAGCGTTGGGACAGGGAGAGGGTACCAAGAGACCCAGTACTTC
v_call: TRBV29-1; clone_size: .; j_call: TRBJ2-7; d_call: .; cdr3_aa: CSVDDPQGGSSYEQYF; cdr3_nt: TGCAGCGTTGACGACCCCCAGGGGGGGAGCTCCTACGAGCAGTACTTC
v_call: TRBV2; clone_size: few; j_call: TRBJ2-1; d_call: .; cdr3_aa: CASRYTLGGYNEQFF; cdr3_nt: TGTGCCAGCAGATACACTCTTGGAGGGTACAATGAGCAGTTCTTC
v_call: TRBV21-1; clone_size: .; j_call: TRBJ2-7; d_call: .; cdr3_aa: CASSKPTGDHEQYF; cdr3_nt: TGTGCCAGCAGCAAGCCCACAGGGGACCACGAGCAGTACTTC
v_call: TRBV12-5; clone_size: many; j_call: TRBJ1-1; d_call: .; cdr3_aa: CASGNGGTEAFF; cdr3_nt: TGTGCTAGTGGAAACGGGGGAACTGAAGCTTTCTTT
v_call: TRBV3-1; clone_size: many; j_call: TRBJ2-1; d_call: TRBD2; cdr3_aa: CASSPIEAGGLYNEQFF; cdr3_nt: TGTGCCAGCAGCCCTATTGAGGCGGGAGGGCTCTACAATGAGCAGTTCTTC
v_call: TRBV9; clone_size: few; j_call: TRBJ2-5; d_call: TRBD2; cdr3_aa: CASSDALAVEETQYF; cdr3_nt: TGTGCCAGCAGCGACGCACTAGCGGTAGAAGAGACCCAGTACTTC
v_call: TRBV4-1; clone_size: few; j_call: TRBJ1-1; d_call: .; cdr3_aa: CASSQNAAGKNTEAFF; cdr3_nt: TGCGCCAGCAGCCAAAATGCAGCGGGGAAGAACACTGAAGCTTTCTTT
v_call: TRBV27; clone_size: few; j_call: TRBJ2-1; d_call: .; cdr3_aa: CASTRLDRGFNEQFF; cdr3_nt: TGTGCCAGCACTAGACTAGACCGGGGGTTCAATGAGCAGTTCTTC
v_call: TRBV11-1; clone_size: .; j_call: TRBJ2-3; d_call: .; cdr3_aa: CASSFESSDTQYF; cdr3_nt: TGTGCCAGCAGCTTTGAGAGTTCGGATACGCAGTATTTT
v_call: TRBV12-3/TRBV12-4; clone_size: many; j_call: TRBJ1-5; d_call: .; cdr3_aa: CASTERTVLGPQHF; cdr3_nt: TGTGCCAGCACCGAGAGGACAGTTTTGGGGCCCCAGCATTTT
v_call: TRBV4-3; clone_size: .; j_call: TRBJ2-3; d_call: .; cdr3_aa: CASSLWGDTQYF; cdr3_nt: TGCGCCAGCAGTCTTTGGGGAGATACGCAGTATTTT
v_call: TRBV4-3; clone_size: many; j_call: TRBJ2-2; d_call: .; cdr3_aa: CASSQGRVGDGELFF; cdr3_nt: TGCGCCAGCAGCCAAGGACGTGTAGGGGACGGGGAGCTGTTTTTT
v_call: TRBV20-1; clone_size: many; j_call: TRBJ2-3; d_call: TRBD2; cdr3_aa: CSARSAGEVPDTQYF; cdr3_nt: TGCAGTGCTAGATCTGCGGGAGAGGTCCCAGATACGCAGTATTTT
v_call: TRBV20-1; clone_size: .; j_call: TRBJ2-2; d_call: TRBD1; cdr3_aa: CSARLSRDRDPGELFF; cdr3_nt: TGCAGTGCTAGACTGAGCCGGGACAGGGATCCCGGGGAGCTGTTTTTT
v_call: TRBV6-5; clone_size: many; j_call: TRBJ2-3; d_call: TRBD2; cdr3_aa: CASSYSSLAGGLDTQYF; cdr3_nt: TGTGCCAGCAGTTACTCCTCGCTAGCGGGAGGGTTAGATACGCAGTATTTT
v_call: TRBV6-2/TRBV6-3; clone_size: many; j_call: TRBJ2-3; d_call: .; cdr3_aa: CAGQGRGTDTQYF; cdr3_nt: TGTGCCGGCCAGGGGAGAGGCACAGATACGCAGTATTTT
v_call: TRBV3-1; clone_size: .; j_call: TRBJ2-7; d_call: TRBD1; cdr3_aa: CASSQGSGTVSYEQYF; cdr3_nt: TGTGCCAGCAGCCAGGGCTCCGGGACAGTCTCCTACGAGCAGTACTTC
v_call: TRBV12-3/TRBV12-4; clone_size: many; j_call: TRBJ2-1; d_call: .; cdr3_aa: CASGREAEQFF; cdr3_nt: TGTGCCAGCGGGCGGGAAGCCGAGCAGTTCTTC
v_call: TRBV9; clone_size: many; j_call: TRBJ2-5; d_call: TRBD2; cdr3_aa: CASSGGLAGQETQYF; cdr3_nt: TGTGCCAGCAGCGGAGGACTAGCGGGACAAGAGACCCAGTACTTC
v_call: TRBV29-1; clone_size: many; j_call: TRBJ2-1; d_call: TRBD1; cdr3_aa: CSVEGDREVSYNEQFF; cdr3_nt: TGCAGCGTTGAAGGCGACAGGGAAGTGTCCTACAATGAGCAGTTCTTC
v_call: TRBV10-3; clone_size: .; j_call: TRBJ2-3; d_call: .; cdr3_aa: CAIRKDTLSTDTQYF; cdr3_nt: TGTGCCATCAGAAAAGACACCTTAAGCACAGATACGCAGTATTTT
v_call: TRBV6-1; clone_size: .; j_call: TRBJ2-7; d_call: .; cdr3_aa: CASSEVPGYEQYF; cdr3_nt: TGTGCCAGCAGTGAAGTCCCGGGGTACGAGCAGTACTTC
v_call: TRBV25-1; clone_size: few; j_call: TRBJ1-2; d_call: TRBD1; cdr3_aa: CASSVGQGEGYTF; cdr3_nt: TGTGCCAGCAGTGTCGGACAGGGGGAGGGCTACACCTTC
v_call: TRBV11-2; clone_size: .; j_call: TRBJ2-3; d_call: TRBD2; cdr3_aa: CASSRGTRPSTDTQYF; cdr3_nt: TGTGCCAGCAGCCGCGGGACTAGACCTAGCACAGATACGCAGTATTTT
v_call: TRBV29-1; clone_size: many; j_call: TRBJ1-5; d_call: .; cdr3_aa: CSVGRENQPQHF; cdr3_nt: TGCAGCGTTGGCAGGGAAAATCAGCCCCAGCATTTT
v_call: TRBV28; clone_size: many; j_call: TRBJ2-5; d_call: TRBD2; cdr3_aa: CASTFGVRTSGTLQETQYF; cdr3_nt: TGTGCCAGCACCTTTGGGGTTCGGACTAGCGGGACGTTACAAGAGACCCAGTACTTC
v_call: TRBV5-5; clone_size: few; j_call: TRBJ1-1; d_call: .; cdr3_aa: CASRGSDSYNTEAFF; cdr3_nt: TGTGCCAGCAGAGGATCCGACAGCTACAACACTGAAGCTTTCTTT
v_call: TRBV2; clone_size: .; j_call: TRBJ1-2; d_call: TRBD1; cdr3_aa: CASSTPGTGAPGSYTF; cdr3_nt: TGTGCCAGCAGTACCCCGGGGACAGGGGCACCTGGGAGCTACACCTTC
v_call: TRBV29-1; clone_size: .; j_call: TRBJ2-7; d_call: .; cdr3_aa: CSVQGDSYEQYF; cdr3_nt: TGCAGCGTTCAAGGAGATTCCTACGAGCAGTACTTC
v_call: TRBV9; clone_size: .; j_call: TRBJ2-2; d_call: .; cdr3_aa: CASSVAFSGDTGELFF; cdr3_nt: TGTGCCAGCAGCGTAGCTTTTTCAGGGGACACCGGGGAGCTGTTTTTT
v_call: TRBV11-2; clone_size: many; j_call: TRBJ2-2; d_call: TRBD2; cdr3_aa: CASSWTSGRTSTGELFF; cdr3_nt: TGTGCCAGCAGCTGGACTAGCGGGAGGACGAGCACCGGGGAGCTGTTTTTT
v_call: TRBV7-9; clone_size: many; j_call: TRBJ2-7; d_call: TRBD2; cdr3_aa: CASSLGTSGPYEQYF; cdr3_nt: TGTGCCAGCAGCCTTGGGACTAGCGGGCCCTACGAGCAGTACTTC
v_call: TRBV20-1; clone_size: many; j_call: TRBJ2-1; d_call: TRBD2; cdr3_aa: CSASGLAGGPPNNEQFF; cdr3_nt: TGCAGTGCTAGCGGACTAGCGGGAGGGCCCCCGAACAATGAGCAGTTCTTC
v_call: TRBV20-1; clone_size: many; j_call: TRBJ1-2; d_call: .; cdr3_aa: CSAPRQDGYTF; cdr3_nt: TGCAGTGCGCCACGACAGGACGGCTACACCTTC
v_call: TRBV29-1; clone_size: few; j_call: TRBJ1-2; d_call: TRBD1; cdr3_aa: CSVEDRVVYGYTF; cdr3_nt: TGCAGCGTTGAGGACAGGGTAGTATATGGCTACACCTTC
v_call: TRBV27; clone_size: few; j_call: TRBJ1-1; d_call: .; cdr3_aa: CASSPPGTGNTEAFF; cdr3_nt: TGTGCCAGCAGTCCCCCCGGAACAGGGAATACTGAAGCTTTCTTT
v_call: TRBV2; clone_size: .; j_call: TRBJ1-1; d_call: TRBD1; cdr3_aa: CASRALTGTGGVEAFF; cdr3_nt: TGTGCCAGCAGGGCTTTAACCGGGACAGGGGGTGTAGAAGCTTTCTTT
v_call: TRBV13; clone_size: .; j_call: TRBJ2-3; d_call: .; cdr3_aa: CASSPEGRPSTDTQYF; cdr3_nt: TGTGCCAGCAGCCCCGAGGGAAGGCCTAGCACAGATACGCAGTATTTT
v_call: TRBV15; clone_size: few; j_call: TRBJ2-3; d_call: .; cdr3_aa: CATSRETGTRADTQYF; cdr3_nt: TGTGCCACCAGCAGAGAGACAGGGACTCGGGCAGATACGCAGTATTTT
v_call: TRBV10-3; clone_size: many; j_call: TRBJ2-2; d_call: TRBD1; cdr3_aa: CAISGPGGSLIRTGELFF; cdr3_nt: TGTGCCATCAGTGGCCCAGGGGGCTCGCTGATAAGGACCGGGGAGCTGTTTTTT
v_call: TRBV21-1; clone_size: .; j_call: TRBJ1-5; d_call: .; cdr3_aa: CASSKEGGRQFGCRSNQPQHF; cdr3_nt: TGTGCCAGCAGCAAAGAGGGGGGAAGGCAGTTCGGTTGTCGATCCAATCAGCCCCAGCATTTT
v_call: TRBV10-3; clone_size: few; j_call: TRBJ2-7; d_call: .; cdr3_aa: CAIGSLSEQYF; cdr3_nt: TGTGCCATAGGGAGTTTATCCGAGCAGTACTTC
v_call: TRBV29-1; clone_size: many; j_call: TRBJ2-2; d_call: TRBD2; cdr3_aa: CSVGTSGSGELFF; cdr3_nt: TGCAGCGTTGGGACTAGCGGGTCCGGGGAGCTGTTTTTT
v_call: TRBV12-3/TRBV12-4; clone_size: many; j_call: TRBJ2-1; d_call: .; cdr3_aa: CASSLGSEQFF; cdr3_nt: TGTGCCAGCAGTTTGGGGAGTGAGCAGTTCTTC
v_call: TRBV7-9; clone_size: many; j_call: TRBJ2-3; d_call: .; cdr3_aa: CASSPWTSASDNTDTQYF; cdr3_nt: TGTGCCAGCAGCCCGTGGACTTCGGCTAGCGATAACACAGATACGCAGTATTTT
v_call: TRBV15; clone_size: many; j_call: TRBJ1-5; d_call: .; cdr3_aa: CATSREGETNQPQHF; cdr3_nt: TGTGCCACCAGCAGAGAAGGGGAGACCAATCAGCCCCAGCATTTT
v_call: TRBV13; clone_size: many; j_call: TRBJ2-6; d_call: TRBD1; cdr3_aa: CASSSLPGQGTSRHSGANVLTF; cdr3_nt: TGTGCCAGCAGCTCGCTGCCGGGACAGGGAACGTCGAGGCACTCTGGGGCCAACGTCCTGACTTTC